Following are 31 T cell receptor beta chains from one sample sequenced in a study of T cell repertoires in cytomegalovirus infection. TCRdb ran MiXCR on the reads and lists one entry per CDR3 protein. The sample includes 150,000 to 200,000 distinct CDR3 sequences, 28% of them seen just once. The sample taken for sequencing was PBMCs. These receptors originate from a human donor in good health (CMV status not recorded). Some clones in this sample may be carry-over from other donors' samples.

The chain employs TRBV15 and TRBJ1-5; D gene uncertain. Germline CDR1 is LNHNV and CDR2 is YYDKDF (reference sequence). The CDR3 is made up of 17 amino acids. V was shortened by 0 bases and J by 2 bases, with 14 bases between the two germline ends. The CDR3 DNA is TGTGCCACCAGCAGAGATCACGTCCCCGGGGGCAATCAGCCCCAGCATTTT. Translation gives CATSRDHVPGGNQPQHF.

The sample holds a few counts of this clonotype. The chain joins TRBV2 to TRBJ1-1; D ambiguous. Germline lookup yields CDR1 SNHLY and CDR2 FYNNEI. The CDR3 consists of 15 residues. The V and J ends lost 4 bases and 2 bases respectively, with 14 bases between them. CDR3 coding DNA: TGTGCCAGCAGTGGGCAGAGTCAGTTTAACACTGAAGCTTTCTTT. It specifies CASSGQSQFNTEAFF.

This clonotype was recorded a few times. This chain links TRBV12-3 or TRBV12-4 with TRBJ2-1; 8 bases fit TRBD2. The CDR3 length is 14 residues. V was pared by 7 bases and J by 6 bases, with 8 bases of the junction left unmatched. The CDR3 nucleotides are TGTGCCAGCACCCCTCGGGGGGGTCTCAATGAGCAGTTCTTC. This translates into CASTPRGGLNEQFF.

Details on this clonotype: Since no conserved phenylalanine or tryptophan closes the CDR3, a read error is the likely cause. The rearrangement joins TRBV2 to TRBJ2-7, with TRBD2 as a possible D gene (6 bases). CDR1 and CDR2 from the germline V gene are SNHLY and FYNNEI. The CDR3 runs to 14 residues. Trimming pared 3 bases from V and 6 bases from J, leaving 15 bases between. Here the CDR3 DNA reads TGTGCCAGCAGTGATAGCGGCGGGCCCCTCGAGCAGTACTTG. It yields the protein CASSDSGGPLEQYL.

This clonotype was detected a few times. The chain carries TRBV6-5 and TRBJ2-3; D is undetermined. Germline V gene sequence: CDR1 MNHEY, CDR2 SVGAGI. The CDR3 runs 16 residues. Trimming took off 2 bases at V and 0 bases at J, with 12 bases between the two ends. The CDR3 sequence is CASSYRGPTSTDTQYF. The CDR3 DNA follows: TGTGCCAGCAGTTACAGAGGACCCACTAGCACAGATACGCAGTATTTT.

V usage is TRBV7-8 and J usage is TRBJ2-3, with D uncertain. The germline gives CDR1 SGHVS, CDR2 FQNEAQ. The CDR3 is 12 amino acids. Between the trimmed V and J ends, which lost 2 bases and 4 bases, there was a span of 4 bases. CDR3 nucleotides: TGTGCCAGCAGCTTAAAGGCAGATACGCAGTATTTT. Translated: CASSLKADTQYF.

This clonotype was counted a few times. The CDR3 bases are TGTGCCAGTGGGACAGGCGTAAACTATGGCTACACCTTC. Translating gives CASGTGVNYGYTF. The V and J genes are TRBV19 and TRBJ1-2; TRBD1 matches at 8 bases. Germline lookup yields CDR1 LNHDA and CDR2 SQIVND (reference sequence). Trimming at V came to 8 bases and at J to 2 bases, leaving 4 bases not matched to a gene. The CDR3 sequence is 13 residues long.

Only a few counts were recorded for this clonotype. The chain employs TRBV5-5 and TRBJ2-1; 10 nucleotides align to TRBD2. Per the germline V gene, CDR1 is SGHKS and CDR2 is YYEKEE (reference sequence). This CDR3 has 14 amino acids. The trim removed 4 bases at V and 8 bases at J, leaving 6 bases unmatched. CDR3 loop: CASSLTSGWDEQFF. The CDR3 DNA reads TGTGCCAGCAGCCTGACTAGCGGGTGGGATGAGCAGTTCTTC.

This clonotype appeared many times. The CDR3 sequence is CASSGPTDTQYF. Here the CDR3 DNA reads TGTGCCAGCAGTGGGCCCACAGATACGCAGTATTTT. The chain carries TRBV7-6 and TRBJ2-3; D is unclear. The germline CDR1 and CDR2 sequences are SGHVS and FNYEAQ. The CDR3 runs to 12 residues. V lost 6 bases and J 2 bases, leaving 6 bases between the germline ends.

The chain recombines TRBV5-6 with TRBJ2-5; D uncertain. Between the trimmed V and J ends, which lost 2 bases and 7 bases, there was a span of 21 bases. The length of the CDR3 is 16 residues. Germline assignment: CDR1 SGHDT and CDR2 YYEEEE. The CDR3 DNA sequence: TGTGCCAGCAGCTTCACCATATCCGCCGTACTGGGGACCCAGTACTTC. Translating gives CASSFTISAVLGTQYF.

This clonotype has just one count. The chain is built from TRBV12-3 or TRBV12-4 and TRBJ2-1; D could derive from TRBD1 or TRBD2 (5 bases each). V lost 6 bases and J lost 10, with 16 bases in between. The CDR3 has 13 residues. CDR3 loop: CASSLYEGNEQFF. CDR3 nucleotides: TGTGCCAGCAGCCTATATGAGGGGAACGAGCAGTTCTTC.

This chain links TRBV25-1 with TRBJ1-1; possible D gene TRBD1, 6 bases. The CDR3 contains 11 residues. Trimming took off 7 bases at V and 10 bases at J, with 13 bases between the two ends. Looked up from germline, CDR1 is MGHDK and CDR2 is SYGVNS. CDR3 protein: CASKQGMGAFF. The CDR3 bases are TGTGCCAGCAAACAGGGAATGGGAGCTTTCTTT.

The chain carries TRBV5-1 and TRBJ2-5; 7 positions agree with TRBD2. This CDR3 contains 15 residues. Germline assignment: CDR1 SGHRS and CDR2 YFSETQ. Trimming removed 2 bases from V and 4 bases from J; junction bases left unmatched: 8. The CDR3 DNA follows: TGCGCCAGCAGCTTTATGGCGGGGAGGGGAGAGACCCAGTACTTC. Translated, it gives CASSFMAGRGETQYF.

This chain joins TRBV4-2 and TRBJ1-1; 10 bases match TRBD1. Germline CDR1 and CDR2: LGHNA and YNFKEQ. After removal of 1 base from V and 5 bases from J, the junction contained 4 bases not matched to a gene. This CDR3 region has 15 residues. The CDR3 sequence is CASSQVRDRGTEAFF. The CDR3 region has the DNA TGTGCCAGCAGCCAAGTGCGGGACAGGGGAACTGAAGCTTTCTTT.

This clonotype was observed a handful of times. This chain uses TRBV2 with TRBJ2-2; TRBD1 is a possible D gene (5 bases). CDR1 SNHLY and CDR2 FYNNEI come from the germline V gene. The CDR3 is 14 amino acids. V was cut by 7 bases and J by 2 bases, with 11 bases left in between. As DNA, the CDR3 is TGTGCCAGCATGGAGACAGAAAACACCGGGGAGCTGTTTTTT. Translation gives CASMETENTGELFF.

This sequence joins TRBV7-3 and TRBJ2-1, with 10 bases identical to TRBD2. V lost 5 bases, J lost 6 bases, and 10 bases stayed unmatched. The CDR3 spans 16 residues. The germline CDR1 and CDR2 sequences are SGHTA and FQGTGA. CDR3 nucleotides: TGTGCCAGCAGCCCCGGCAGCGGGGGGGGCCTCAATGAGCAGTTCTTC. Translating it yields CASSPGSGGGLNEQFF.

This clonotype has ten or more counts. V usage is TRBV7-2 and J usage is TRBJ2-1; TRBD2 might be the D (6 bases). With 0 bases removed from V and 5 bases from J, the gap between germline ends came to 8 bases. Germline-derived CDR1 and CDR2 are SGHTA and FQGNSA. The CDR3 runs 14 residues. The CDR3 sequence is CASSLASGHNEQFF. CDR3 sequence (DNA): TGTGCCAGCAGCTTAGCTAGCGGCCACAATGAGCAGTTCTTC.

This clonotype was detected only once. V and J are TRBV6-2 or TRBV6-3 and TRBJ1-1; D unclear. V lost 0 bases, J lost 4 bases, and 9 bases lay in between. Germline CDR1 is MNHEY and CDR2 is SVGEGT. The CDR3 is made up of 14 amino acids. The CDR3 DNA follows: TGTGCCAGCAGTTACTCGGCCAAATCCACTGAAGCTTTCTTT. It translates to CASSYSAKSTEAFF.

Of note for this clonotype: With a much larger clone just one base away, this may be a read error. The rearrangement links TRBV7-2 to TRBJ2-3; TRBD1 matches at 8 bases. Germline values: CDR1 SGHTA, CDR2 FQGNSA. The CDR3 extends over 16 amino acids. In DNA form, the CDR3 reads TGTGCCAGAAGCTTCGCAGGGGGCGGGGGCACAGATACGCAGTATTTT. This encodes CARSFAGGGGTDTQYF.

This clonotype was seen at least ten times. Written as DNA, the CDR3 is TGTGCCAGCAGCCCCACAGGGGGTTTGAACACTGAAGCTTTCTTT. Translating gives CASSPTGGLNTEAFF. The rearrangement links TRBV7-9 to TRBJ1-1; 8 bases map to TRBD1. Germline lookup yields CDR1 SEHNR and CDR2 FQNEAQ (reference sequence). The J segment lost 0 bases and the V segment lost 5 bases, leaving 5 bases of the junction unmatched. The CDR3 consists of 15 residues.

This chain joins TRBV5-6 and TRBJ1-2; a possible D gene is TRBD1 (5 bases). The V and J ends lost 0 bases and 8 bases respectively, with 8 bases between them. The CDR3 is 12 residues long. Germline V gene data show CDR1 as SGHDT and CDR2 as YYEEEE. The CDR3 DNA reads as TGTGCCAGCAGCTTGGTAGGGGACGGCTACACCTTC. Amino acid sequence: CASSLVGDGYTF. The complete variable domain, with remaining parts taken from reference TRBV5-6 and TRBJ1-2, reads DAGVTQSPTHLIKTRGQQVTLRCSPKSGHDTVSWYQQALGQGPQFIFQYYEEEERQRGNFPDRFSGHQFPNYSSELNVNALLLGDSALYLCASSLVGDGYTFGSGTRLTVV.

Only one count was recorded for this clonotype. This chain connects TRBV20-1 to TRBJ1-1; D may be TRBD1 (6 bases). In germline, CDR1 is DFQATT, CDR2 SNEGSKA (reference sequence). Trimming left V 8 bases short and J 3 bases short, with 16 bases between. The CDR3 has 13 amino acids. The CDR3 loop reads CSQMGGGDTEAFF. The CDR3 DNA reads as TGCAGTCAGATGGGAGGGGGGGACACTGAAGCTTTCTTT.

The V and J genes are TRBV7-2 and TRBJ2-6, with D possibly being TRBD2 (6 bases). There are 16 residues in the CDR3. Germline CDR1 is SGHTA and CDR2 is FQGNSA. V was pared by 5 bases and J by 4 bases, with 15 bases between. Written as DNA, the CDR3 is TGTGCCAGCAGCGACGGGAGCTTCAGAGGGGCCAACGTCCTGACTTTC. Translation: CASSDGSFRGANVLTF.

Points on this clonotype: One base away lies a much larger clone, so this may be a sequencing read error. The rearrangement uses TRBV7-2 and TRBJ2-1; tentative D call: TRBD1 (7 bases). The germline V gene has CDR1 SGHTA and CDR2 FQGNSA. There are 14 residues in the CDR3. The CDR3: CVSSFLRDSNEQFF. In DNA form, the CDR3 reads TGTGTCAGCAGCTTTCTGCGGGACAGCAATGAGCAGTTCTTC.

The chain recombines TRBV11-2 with TRBJ1-1; no definite D call. CDR1 SGHAT and CDR2 FQNNGV come from the germline V gene. This CDR3 contains 17 residues. The V end was cut by 2 bases, the J end by 5 bases, with 21 bases between. The CDR3 DNA sequence: TGTGCCAGCAGCTTAAGTTCTAAGGCGGCAGGCGAGACTGAAGCTTTCTTT. This sequence encodes CASSLSSKAAGETEAFF.

This clonotype has just a few counts. The CDR3 DNA reads TGTGCCAGCAGCTTAGGGGGCAGATTCTCTGGAAACACCATATATTTT. Translating it yields CASSLGGRFSGNTIYF. V gene TRBV7-8 combines with J gene TRBJ1-3, with D perhaps matching TRBD1 (5 bases). The germline V and J ends were trimmed by 1 base and 0 bases, with 10 bases remaining between them. The CDR3 loop spans 16 amino acids. Per the germline V gene, CDR1 is SGHVS and CDR2 is FQNEAQ.

The J gene is TRBJ1-1, the V gene TRBV29-1; D is perhaps TRBD1 (5 bases). The V gene's germline CDR1 is SQVTM and CDR2 ANQGSEA. Between the trimmed V and J ends, which lost 6 bases and 3 bases, there was a span of 17 bases. The CDR3 has 14 amino acids. The DNA of the CDR3 is TGCAGCGTCGGGCCTAACGGGGGTTACACTGAAGCTTTCTTT. Its protein is CSVGPNGGYTEAFF.

The CDR3 nucleotides are TGCGCCAGCAGCTTGGGAAGGGCAGGGATCTACGAGCAGTACTTC. This encodes CASSLGRAGIYEQYF. V gene TRBV5-1 combines with J gene TRBJ2-7; D possibly corresponds to TRBD1 (5 bases). The germline gives CDR1 SGHRS, CDR2 YFSETQ. Trimming took 0 bases from V and 3 from J, leaving 13 bases between them. The CDR3 covers 15 residues.

The gene calls are TRBV7-9 and TRBJ1-2; 7 bases fit TRBD1. The germline V gene has CDR1 SEHNR and CDR2 FQNEAQ (reference sequence). V was clipped by 1 base and J by 5 bases; unmatched bases: 4. This CDR3 region has 14 residues. The CDR3 DNA reads as TGTGCCAGCAGCTTAGGAGAGGGGGCATATGGCTACACCTTC. Translation gives CASSLGEGAYGYTF.

In this sample, this clonotype turned up a few times. This chain links TRBV20-1 with TRBJ2-1; D call uncertain. CDR1 DFQATT and CDR2 SNEGSKA come from the germline V gene (reference sequence). The CDR3 is made up of 14 amino acids. Trimming stripped 6 bases from V and 0 bases from J, with 12 bases between. The chain's CDR3 is CSAYRSPSYNEQFF. Here the CDR3 DNA reads TGCAGTGCCTATAGGAGCCCCTCCTACAATGAGCAGTTCTTC.

The V call is TRBV20-1, the J call TRBJ1-5; D may be TRBD1 (6 bases). CDR3 length: 12 residues. Deletions cut 6 bases from V and 1 base from J, with 7 bases between. Looked up from germline, CDR1 is DFQATT and CDR2 is SNEGSKA (reference sequence). The CDR3 nucleotides are TGCAGTGCGCAGGGGAGCAATCAGCCCCAGCATTTT. Translated, it gives CSAQGSNQPQHF.